The 21 T cell receptor beta chains below come from one sample, sequenced in a study of T cells in Graves' hyperthyroidism and ophthalmopathy. TCR beta CDR3 regions were amplified from RNA transcripts. During a first-round RT-PCR of the TCR CDR3, the HTBI primer set was used. A single record per CDR3 protein comes from TCRdb applying MiXCR to the multiplex PCR reads. In the table there are about 400,000 distinct CDR3 sequences, 13% of which are singletons. Sequencing was performed on blood. The receptors were sampled from a woman under 30 with Graves' hyperthyroidism.

A few counts support this clonotype. This chain uses TRBV27 with TRBJ2-2, with D uncertain. The V end lost 2 bases, the J end lost 8 bases, and 6 bases lay between the germline ends. The V gene's germline CDR1 is MNHEY and CDR2 SMNVEV (reference sequence). The CDR3 is 12 amino acids. DNA for the CDR3: TGTGCCAGCAGTTTACCTCAGGGGGAGCTGTTTTTT. Translated: CASSLPQGELFF.

This clonotype has a single count. The chain links TRBV12-3 or TRBV12-4 to TRBJ2-1; maybe TRBD1 (6 bases). The germline V and J ends were trimmed by 6 bases and 0 bases, with 15 bases remaining between them. The CDR3 consists of 16 residues. The CDR3: CASSPGQPGSYNEQFF. CDR3 DNA sequence: TGTGCCAGCAGCCCCGGACAGCCGGGCTCCTACAATGAGCAGTTCTTC.

About this clonotype: A much larger clonotype is one base distant, so this may be a read error. CDR3 bases: TGTGCCAGTAAGGAACCGGGGGAAACTGAAGCTTTCTTT. Translating it yields CASKEPGETEAFF. This chain links TRBV19 with TRBJ1-1; D is possibly TRBD1 (5 bases). Germline CDR1 is LNHDA and CDR2 is SQIVND (reference sequence). The V gene lost 7 bases and the J gene lost 5 bases, with 14 bases spanning the gap. There are 13 residues in the CDR3. The complete variable domain, with remaining parts taken from reference TRBV19 and TRBJ1-1, reads DGGITQSPKYLFRKEGQNVTLSCEQNLNHDAMYWYRQDPGQGLRLIYYSQIVNDFQKGDIAEGYSVSREKKESFPLTVTSAQKNPTAFYLCASKEPGETEAFFGQGTRLTVV.

CDR3 bases: TGTGCCAGCAGCGCTACGACAGCCGGGGAGCTGTTTTTT. Translating it yields CASSATTAGELFF. The chain combines TRBV9 with TRBJ2-2; TRBD1 is a possible D gene (5 bases). V gave up 3 bases and J gave up 6 bases, with 9 bases separating them. This CDR3 region has 13 residues. CDR1 is SGDLS and CDR2 is YYNGEE in the germline V gene.

This clonotype was seen at least ten times. The V gene is TRBV30, the J gene TRBJ1-6; TRBD1 is a possible D gene (5 bases). The CDR3 loop spans 12 amino acids. With 3 bases removed from V and 7 bases from J, the gap between germline ends came to 7 bases. Germline V lookup: CDR1 GTSNPN, CDR2 SVGIG (reference sequence). DNA of the CDR3: TGTGCCTGGAGCAGACAGAATTCACCCCTCCACTTT. Amino acid sequence: CAWSRQNSPLHF.

This clonotype was recorded a few times. The chain joins TRBV2 to TRBJ1-3; D gene ambiguous. The germline CDR1 and CDR2 sequences are SNHLY and FYNNEI. Trimming pared 2 bases from V and 0 bases from J, leaving 11 bases between. The CDR3 totals 16 residues. CDR3 in DNA: TGTGCCAGCAGTGAAATAGGAGTCGTCTCTGGAAACACCATATATTTT. Its protein is CASSEIGVVSGNTIYF. The entire variable domain, with the rest obtained from reference TRBV2 and TRBJ1-3, is as follows: EPEVTQTPSHQVTQMGQEVILRCVPISNHLYFYWYRQILGQKVEFLVSFYNNEISEKSEIFDDQFSVERPDGSNFTLKIRSTKLEDSAMYFCASSEIGVVSGNTIYFGEGSWLTVV.

The chain employs TRBV29-1 and TRBJ2-3; the D gene is possibly TRBD1 (6 bases). V was trimmed by 4 bases and J by 0 bases, leaving 14 bases between them. CDR3 length: 15 residues. Per germline, CDR1 SQVTM and CDR2 ANQGSEA. CDR3 amino acids: CSVVPWGRSTDTQYF. CDR3 in DNA: TGCAGCGTTGTGCCATGGGGGCGAAGCACAGATACGCAGTATTTT.

In its sample, this clonotype was seen many times. CDR3 loop: CASSKTGDEGTEAFF. Here the CDR3 DNA reads TGTGCCAGCAGTAAGACAGGGGATGAGGGCACTGAAGCTTTCTTT. The chain carries TRBV6-1 and TRBJ1-1; 8 nucleotides line up with TRBD1. Germline CDR1 MNHNS, CDR2 SASEGT. Unmatched junction bases numbered 9, after V lost 5 bases and J lost 4 bases. CDR3 length: 15 residues.

Points on this clonotype: A much larger clonotype is one base distant, so this may be a read error. The chain uses TRBV19 and TRBJ2-1; TRBD2 matches at 9 bases. Per the germline V gene, CDR1 is LNHDA and CDR2 is SQIVND (reference sequence). CDR3 length: 15 residues. CDR3 residues: CASSTLAGTYNEQLF. The CDR3 DNA reads TGTGCCAGTAGTACACTAGCGGGTACCTACAATGAGCAGCTCTTC.

This clonotype was seen at least ten times. The V call is TRBV6-1, the J call TRBJ1-5; possible D gene TRBD1, 6 bases. V shed 6 bases and J shed 1 base, with 13 bases lying between them. The CDR3 totals 15 residues. Germline-derived CDR1 and CDR2 are MNHNS and SASEGT. CDR3 loop: CASRPLGGSNQPQHF. As DNA, the CDR3 is TGTGCCAGCAGACCATTAGGGGGAAGCAATCAGCCCCAGCATTTT.

This chain joins TRBV27 and TRBJ2-1; D uncertain. V dropped 4 bases and J dropped 3 bases, with 7 bases sitting between them. CDR3 length equals 13 residues. In germline, CDR1 is MNHEY, CDR2 SMNVEV (reference sequence). This chain's CDR3 is CASSSRFYNEQFF. The CDR3 DNA sequence: TGTGCCAGCAGTTCCAGGTTCTACAATGAGCAGTTCTTC.

This clonotype appeared a few times. A single base separates this from a much larger clone, so it may be a read error. The rearrangement joins TRBV6-2 or TRBV6-3 to TRBJ2-1, with D possibly being TRBD1 or TRBD2 (5 bases each). The CDR3 extends over 17 amino acids. CDR1 is MNHEY, CDR2 SVGEGT, per germline. The CDR3 sequence: CASGFLEGPSSCNEQFF. Here the CDR3 DNA reads TGTGCCAGCGGCTTTCTAGAGGGACCTAGCTCCTGCAATGAGCAGTTCTTC.

Note on this clonotype: The junction departs from the called germline gene at one end, perhaps through a read error. The chain employs TRBV20-1 and TRBJ2-1; 9 nucleotides align to TRBD2. Germline assignment: CDR1 DFQATT and CDR2 SNEGSKA (reference sequence). The CDR3 length is 15 residues. The CDR3 sequence: CSASRRGGPYNGQFF. CDR3 sequence (DNA): TGCAGTGCTTCCAGGCGGGGGGGACCCTACAATGGGCAGTTCTTC.

In this sample, this clonotype turned up many times. V is TRBV6-2 or TRBV6-3 and J is TRBJ2-1; 15 nucleotides match TRBD2. This CDR3 region has 16 residues. Germline V gene sequence: CDR1 MNHEY, CDR2 SVGEGT. The J segment lost 7 bases and the V segment lost 6 bases, leaving 7 bases of the junction unmatched. The CDR3 DNA sequence: TGTGCCAGCAGCCGTAGGACTAGCGGGAGGGCGAATGAGCAGTTCTTC. Translation gives CASSRRTSGRANEQFF.

This clonotype was observed a handful of times. The J gene is TRBJ2-2, the V gene TRBV5-4; 9 nucleotides agree with TRBD1. CDR1 and CDR2 (germline): SGHNT, YYREEE (reference sequence). The junction had 6 bases not matched to a gene; V was cut back by 4 bases and J by 5 bases. The CDR3 extends over 15 amino acids. CDR3 protein: CASSPGQGLTGELFF. The CDR3 DNA is TGTGCCAGCAGCCCGGGACAGGGATTAACCGGGGAGCTGTTTTTT.

The chain is built from TRBV5-1 and TRBJ2-7; perhaps TRBD1 as D (6 bases). The J call may be in error: the DNA end matches TRBJ2-1 better. Germline assignment: CDR1 SGHRS and CDR2 YFSETQ. This CDR3 region has 15 residues. In DNA, the CDR3 is TGCGCCAGCAGCCCCACCGACAGGTCTCCCTACGAGCAGTTCTTC. Translated, it gives CASSPTDRSPYEQFF.

This clonotype was counted at least ten times. The chain is built from TRBV20-1 and TRBJ1-1, with D hard to call. CDR3 size: 13 residues. Germline CDR1 reads DFQATT; CDR2 reads SNEGSKA (reference sequence). V shed 6 bases and J shed 1 base, with 12 bases lying between them. The chain's CDR3 is CSAPSGWNTEAFF. CDR3 nucleotides: TGCAGTGCCCCCAGTGGATGGAACACTGAAGCTTTCTTT.

This clonotype was observed a few times. The chain combines TRBV9 with TRBJ2-2; no firm D call. CDR1 is SGDLS and CDR2 is YYNGEE in the germline V gene. The CDR3 consists of 17 residues. V was shortened by 0 bases and J by 2 bases, with 14 bases between the two germline ends. The CDR3 DNA follows: TGTGCCAGCAGCGTAGAGGTACAGTTTCGTAACACCGGGGAGCTGTTTTTT. Residues: CASSVEVQFRNTGELFF.

This clonotype was found a few times. The chain couples TRBV11-2 to TRBJ1-2, with D unclear. Germline V CDR1 and CDR2: SGHAT, FQNNGV. The CDR3 spans 13 residues. V was clipped by 5 bases and J by 5 bases, with 12 bases between them. The CDR3 sequence is CASSVRASYGYTF. In DNA, the CDR3 is TGTGCCAGCAGCGTACGGGCCTCTTATGGCTACACCTTC.

This clonotype was seen ten or more times. The CDR3 sequence is CASSPSTGAGTNEQFF. The CDR3 DNA reads as TGCGCCAGCAGCCCCTCGACAGGGGCAGGGACCAATGAGCAGTTCTTC. The gene calls are TRBV5-1 and TRBJ2-1; 8 bases align to TRBD1. V was pared by 4 bases and J by 6 bases, with 12 bases of the junction left unmatched. The CDR3 contains 16 residues. CDR1 and CDR2 from the germline V gene are SGHRS and YFSETQ. The whole variable domain, filled in from reference TRBV5-1 and TRBJ2-1, reads KAGVTQTPRYLIKTRGQQVTLSCSPISGHRSVSWYQQTPGQGLQFLFEYFSETQRNKGNFPGRFSGRQFSNSRSEMNVSTLELGDSALYLCASSPSTGAGTNEQFFGPGTRLTVL.

There are many counts of this clonotype. This sequence joins TRBV4-1 and TRBJ1-2; D not certain. Trimming removed 4 bases at V and 6 bases at J, with 12 bases between. Germline V gene data show CDR1 as MGHRA and CDR2 as YSYEKL. The CDR3 length is 13 residues. The CDR3 here is CASSPVMADGYTF. The DNA of the CDR3 is TGCGCCAGCAGCCCGGTGATGGCAGATGGCTACACCTTC.